This T cell receptor beta chain stems from a study of cytomegalovirus exposure and HLA in healthy donors. Findings and caveats of the study: Common viral pathogens (according to a later analysis) appeared linked to several of the most significant clusters.

PCR amplification relied on 60 Vbeta primers (plus 13 Jbeta primers). The assay was immunoSEQ multiplex PCR, and TCRdb's table has in-frame clones only and misses some. The data contain hundreds of thousands of clones, approximately 78% of them seen just once; the ten biggest clones take up approximately 0.49%. This CDR3 has 13 residues. The germline gives CDR1 SEHNR, CDR2 FQNEAQ (reference sequence). V was pared by 8 bases and J by 0 bases, with 9 bases between. Note on this clone: The antigen is unknown.

The sample comprised PBMCs. The chain couples TRBV7-9 to TRBJ2-3; D might be TRBD1 (6 bases). The sequence was obtained from a boy aged 5-17 years in good health and CMV-seronegative. For the CDR3, the DNA is TGTGCCAGCTCAAGGGGGAGCACAGATACGCAGTATTTT. It is translated as CASSRGSTDTQYF.